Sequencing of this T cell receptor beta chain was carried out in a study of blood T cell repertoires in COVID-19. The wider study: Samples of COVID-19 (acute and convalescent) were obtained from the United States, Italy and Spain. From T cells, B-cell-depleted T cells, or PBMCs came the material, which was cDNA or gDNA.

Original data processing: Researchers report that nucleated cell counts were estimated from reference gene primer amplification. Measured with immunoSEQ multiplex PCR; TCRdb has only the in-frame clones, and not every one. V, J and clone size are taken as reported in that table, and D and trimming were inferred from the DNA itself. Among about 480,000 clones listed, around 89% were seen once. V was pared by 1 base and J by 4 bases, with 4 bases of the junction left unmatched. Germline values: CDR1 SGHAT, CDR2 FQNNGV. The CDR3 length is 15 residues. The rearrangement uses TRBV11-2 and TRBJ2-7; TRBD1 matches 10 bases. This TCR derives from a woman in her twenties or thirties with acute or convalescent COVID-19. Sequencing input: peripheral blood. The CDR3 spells CASSLGQGASYEQYF. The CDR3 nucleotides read TGTGCCAGCAGCTTAGGACAGGGGGCGTCTTACGAGCAGTACTTC. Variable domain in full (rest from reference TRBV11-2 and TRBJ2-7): EAGVAQSPRYKIIEKRQSVAFWCNPISGHATLYWYQQILGQGPKLLIQFQNNGVVDDSQLPKDRFSAERLKGVDSTLKIQPAKLEDSAVYLCASSLGQGASYEQYFGPGTRLTVT.